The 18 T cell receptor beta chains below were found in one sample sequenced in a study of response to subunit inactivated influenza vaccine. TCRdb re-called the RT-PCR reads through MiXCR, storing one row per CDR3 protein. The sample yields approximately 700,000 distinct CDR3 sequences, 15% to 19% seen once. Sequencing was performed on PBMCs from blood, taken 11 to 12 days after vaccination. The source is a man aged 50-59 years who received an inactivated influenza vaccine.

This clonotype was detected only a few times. The DNA of the CDR3 is TGTGCCAGCAGCTTGTCCGTAGCTGCCACCGGGGAGCTGTTTTTT. Its translation: CASSLSVAATGELFF. This rearrangement joins TRBV11-1 to TRBJ2-2; D remains ambiguous. The CDR3 sequence is 15 residues long. The germline gives CDR1 SGHAT, CDR2 FQDESV (reference sequence). Trimming removed 3 bases from V and 4 bases from J, with 12 bases in between.

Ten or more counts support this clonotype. As DNA, the CDR3 is TGCGCCAGCAGCTTTCGACTAGCCTCCTACAATGAGCAGTTCTTC. This translates into CASSFRLASYNEQFF. The chain joins TRBV4-1 to TRBJ2-1, with 7 bases matching TRBD2. The CDR3 consists of 15 residues. Germline CDR1 is MGHRA and CDR2 is YSYEKL. Trimming took 5 bases from V and 0 from J; bases not matched to a gene: 4.

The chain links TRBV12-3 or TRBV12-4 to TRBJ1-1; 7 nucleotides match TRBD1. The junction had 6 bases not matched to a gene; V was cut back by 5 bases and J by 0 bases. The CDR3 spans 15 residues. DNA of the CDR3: TGTGCCAGCAGTCAGACAGGGCTCCTGAACACTGAAGCTTTCTTT. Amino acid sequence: CASSQTGLLNTEAFF.

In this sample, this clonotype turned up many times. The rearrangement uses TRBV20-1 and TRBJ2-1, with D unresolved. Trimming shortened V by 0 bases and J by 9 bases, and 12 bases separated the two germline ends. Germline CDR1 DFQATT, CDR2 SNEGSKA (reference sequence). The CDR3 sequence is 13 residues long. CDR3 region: CSARDGLTFEQFF. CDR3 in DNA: TGCAGTGCTAGAGACGGCCTGACGTTTGAGCAGTTCTTC.

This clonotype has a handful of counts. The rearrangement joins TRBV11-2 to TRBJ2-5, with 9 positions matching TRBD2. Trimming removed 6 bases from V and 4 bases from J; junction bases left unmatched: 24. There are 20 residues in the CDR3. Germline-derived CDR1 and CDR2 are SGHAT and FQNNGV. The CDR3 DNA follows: TGTGCCAGCAGTAAGGATTTGATGTGGGGTAGCGGGAGAACCGTAGAGACCCAGTACTTC. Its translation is CASSKDLMWGSGRTVETQYF.

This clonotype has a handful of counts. CDR3 loop: CASSPRPGGYSNQPQHF. In DNA, the CDR3 is TGTGCCAGCTCACCCCGCCCAGGAGGTTATAGCAATCAGCCCCAGCATTTT. The chain recombines TRBV18 with TRBJ1-5, with unresolved D. V lost 3 bases, J lost 0 bases, and 15 bases lay in between. The CDR3 sequence is 17 residues long. Germline CDR1 KGHSH, CDR2 LQKENI. Supplemented by reference TRBV18 and TRBJ1-5, the full variable domain reads NAGVMQNPRHLVRRRGQEARLRCSPMKGHSHVYWYRQLPEEGLKFMVYLQKENIIDESGMPKERFSAEFPKEGPSILRIQQVVRGDSAAYFCASSPRPGGYSNQPQHFGDGTRLSIL.

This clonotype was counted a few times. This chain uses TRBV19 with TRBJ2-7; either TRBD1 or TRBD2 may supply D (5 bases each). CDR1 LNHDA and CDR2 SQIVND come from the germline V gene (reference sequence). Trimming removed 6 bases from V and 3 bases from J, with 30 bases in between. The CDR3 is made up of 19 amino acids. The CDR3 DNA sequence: TGTGCCAGTAGCCCCGAACTCCGGGACCGAACTCTGAGGGTCTACGAGCAGTACTTC. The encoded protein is CASSPELRDRTLRVYEQYF.

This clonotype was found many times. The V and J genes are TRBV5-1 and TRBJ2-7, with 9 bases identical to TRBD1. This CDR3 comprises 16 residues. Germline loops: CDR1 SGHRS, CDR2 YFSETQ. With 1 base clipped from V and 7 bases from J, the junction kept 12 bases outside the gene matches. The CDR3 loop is CASSLFGQGTVGEQYF. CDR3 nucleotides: TGCGCCAGCAGCTTGTTTGGACAGGGGACAGTGGGGGAGCAGTACTTC. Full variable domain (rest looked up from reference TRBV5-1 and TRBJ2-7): KAGVTQTPRYLIKTRGQQVTLSCSPISGHRSVSWYQQTPGQGLQFLFEYFSETQRNKGNFPGRFSGRQFSNSRSEMNVSTLELGDSALYLCASSLFGQGTVGEQYFGPGTRLTVT.

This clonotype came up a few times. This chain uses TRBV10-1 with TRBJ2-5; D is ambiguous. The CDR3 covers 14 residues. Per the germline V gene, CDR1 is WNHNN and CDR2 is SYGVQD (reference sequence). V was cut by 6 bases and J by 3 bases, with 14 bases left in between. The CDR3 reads CASSQRKAEETQYF. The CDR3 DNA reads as TGCGCCAGCAGCCAGCGTAAAGCAGAAGAGACCCAGTACTTC.

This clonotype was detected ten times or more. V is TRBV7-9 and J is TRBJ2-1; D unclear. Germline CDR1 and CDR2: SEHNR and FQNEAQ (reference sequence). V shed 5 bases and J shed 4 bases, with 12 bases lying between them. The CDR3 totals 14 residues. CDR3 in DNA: TGTGCCAGCAGCGTAGGAACTTTTTACAATGAGCAGTTCTTC. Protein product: CASSVGTFYNEQFF.

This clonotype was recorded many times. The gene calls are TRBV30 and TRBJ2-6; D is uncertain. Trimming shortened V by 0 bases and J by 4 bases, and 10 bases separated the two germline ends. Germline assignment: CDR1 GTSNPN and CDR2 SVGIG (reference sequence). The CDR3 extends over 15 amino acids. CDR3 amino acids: CAWSVDVGGANVLTF. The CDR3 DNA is TGTGCCTGGAGTGTAGACGTAGGAGGGGCCAACGTCCTGACTTTC.

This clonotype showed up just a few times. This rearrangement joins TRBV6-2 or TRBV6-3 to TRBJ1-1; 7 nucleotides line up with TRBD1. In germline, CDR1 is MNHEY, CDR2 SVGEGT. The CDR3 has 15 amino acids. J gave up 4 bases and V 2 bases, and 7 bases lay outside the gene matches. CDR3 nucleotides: TGTGCCAGCAGTTACGTTAAAGGGGGCTTCACTGAAGCTTTCTTT. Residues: CASSYVKGGFTEAFF.

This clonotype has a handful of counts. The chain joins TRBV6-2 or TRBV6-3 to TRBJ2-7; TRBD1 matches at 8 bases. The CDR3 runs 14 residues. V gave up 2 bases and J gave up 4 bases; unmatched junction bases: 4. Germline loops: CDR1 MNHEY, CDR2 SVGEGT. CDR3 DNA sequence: TGTGCCAGCAGTTACGAGACAGGGGTGTACGAGCAGTACTTC. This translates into CASSYETGVYEQYF.

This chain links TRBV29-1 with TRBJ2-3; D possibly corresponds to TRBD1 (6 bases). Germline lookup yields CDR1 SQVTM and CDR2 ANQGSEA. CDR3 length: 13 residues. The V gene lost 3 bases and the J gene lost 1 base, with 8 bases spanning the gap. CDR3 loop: CSVESGGTDTQYF. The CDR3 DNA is TGCAGCGTTGAGTCAGGGGGCACAGATACGCAGTATTTT.

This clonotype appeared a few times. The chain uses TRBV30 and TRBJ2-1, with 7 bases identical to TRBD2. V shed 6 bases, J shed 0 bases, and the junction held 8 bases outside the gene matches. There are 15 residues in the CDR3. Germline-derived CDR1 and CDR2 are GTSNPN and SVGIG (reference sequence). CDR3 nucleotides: TGTGCCTGCCGACTAGCACCGAGCTCCTACAATGAGCAGTTCTTC. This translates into CACRLAPSSYNEQFF. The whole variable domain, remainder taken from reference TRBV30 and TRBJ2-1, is SQTIHQWPATLVQPVGSPLSLECTVEGTSNPNLYWYRQAAGRGLQLLFYSVGIGQISSEVPQNLSASRPQDRQFILSSKKLLLSDSGFYLCACRLAPSSYNEQFFGPGTRLTVL.

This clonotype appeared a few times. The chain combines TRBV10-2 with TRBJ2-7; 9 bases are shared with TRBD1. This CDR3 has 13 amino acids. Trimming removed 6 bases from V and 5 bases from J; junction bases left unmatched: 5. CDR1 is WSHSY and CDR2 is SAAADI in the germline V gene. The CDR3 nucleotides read TGCGCCAGCAGCCTGGGACAGGGCCACGAGCAGTACTTC. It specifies CASSLGQGHEQYF.

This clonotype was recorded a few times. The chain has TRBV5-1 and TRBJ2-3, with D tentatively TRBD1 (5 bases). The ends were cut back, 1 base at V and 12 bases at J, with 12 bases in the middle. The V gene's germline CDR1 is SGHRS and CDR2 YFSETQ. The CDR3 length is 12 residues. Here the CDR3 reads CASSLTGHPQYF. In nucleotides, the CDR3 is TGCGCCAGCAGCTTGACAGGCCATCCCCAGTATTTT.

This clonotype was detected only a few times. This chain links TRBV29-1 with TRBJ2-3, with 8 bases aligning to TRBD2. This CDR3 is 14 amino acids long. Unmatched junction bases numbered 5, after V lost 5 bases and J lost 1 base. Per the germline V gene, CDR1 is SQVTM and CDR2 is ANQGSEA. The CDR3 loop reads CSVSPLAGTDTQYF. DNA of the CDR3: TGCAGCGTTAGTCCACTAGCGGGCACAGATACGCAGTATTTT.